This TCR beta chain was captured by sequencing in a study of early T cells in non-severe SARS-CoV-2 infection. TCRdb reanalysed the 5' RACE reads using MiXCR and keeps one entry per CDR3 protein. The sample consists of tens of thousands of distinct CDR3 sequences, around 5.6% of them appearing once. V lost 2 bases and J lost 1; bases outside the gene matches: 14. The germline V gene encodes CDR1 SGHAT and CDR2 FQNNGV. The CDR3 is 21 amino acids. The V and J genes are TRBV11-2 and TRBJ2-2; 12 positions match TRBD1. Sequenced input: whole blood. The source is an adult who was a healthcare worker with PCR-confirmed SARS-CoV-2 infection or an uninfected control (not recorded which). CDR3 sequence (DNA): TGTGCCAGCAGCTTACGGGCCACCGGGACAGGGGGCTCGTTGAACACCGGGGAGCTGTTTTTT. It is translated as CASSLRATGTGGSLNTGELFF.